This T cell receptor (beta chain) comes out of a study of cytomegalovirus exposure and HLA in healthy donors. The germline V and J ends were trimmed by 5 bases and 2 bases, with 12 bases remaining between them. The germline gives CDR1 MDHEN, CDR2 SYDVKM. CDR3 size: 14 residues. Clones were sequenced by immunoSEQ multiplex PCR, and TCRdb holds only the in-frame ones, with some missing. The table shows 200,000 or so clones, with 83% occurring only once. It was the roughly 130-subject validation cohort, separate from the approximately 670-subject first cohort, to which the donors belonged. This clone showed up just once.

Sequenced: PBMCs. The chain combines TRBV28 with TRBJ1-2; D is ambiguous. This receptor was identified in a woman aged 18-29 years in good health and CMV-seronegative. CDR3 amino acids: CASSATSPNYGYTF. DNA of the CDR3: TGTGCCAGCAGTGCGACAAGCCCAAACTATGGCTACACCTTC.